This T cell receptor beta chain is drawn from a study of human T cells and chemical hapten exposure. For the study at large: Readings were taken at 6 days from patch tests that had applied 0.01% DPC to the upper back. The study enrolled mostly female patients with alopecia areata, totalis or universalis.

General observations from the study: Patch test score rose with PT1 expanded TCR count, significant at thresholds 8, 16 and 32, not 4.

Time point specified: patch test 2, 6 weeks after DPC sensitization. Treatment noted: therapeutic diphenylcyclopropenone sensitization with weekly scalp DPC. Total RNA was extracted from unfractionated whole blood. At least ten counts were recorded for this clonotype. As yet, its antigen is unknown. TCRdb passed the RACE reads through MiXCR, listing each CDR3 protein once. The sample has approximately 89,000 distinct CDR3 sequences, 10% seen once. V shed 5 bases, J shed 1 base, and the junction held 3 bases outside the gene matches. CDR3 size: 15 residues. The source is a woman aged 30 to 39 with alopecia areata. Some clones in this sample may be carry-over from other donors' samples. V is TRBV12-3 or TRBV12-4 and J is TRBJ1-5; 9 positions match TRBD1. Sequencing used whole blood, obtained in connection with sensitization to the hapten diphenylcyclopropenone (DPC). CDR3 loop: CASSGTGRSNQPQHF. Written as DNA, the CDR3 is TGTGCCAGCAGTGGGACAGGGAGAAGCAATCAGCCCCAGCATTTT.